The T cell receptor beta chain under discussion was sequenced for a study of identical twins. Broader study findings: In cord blood, abundant beta clonotypes had fewer insertions; memory showed no trend.

From the 5' RACE reads, TCRdb called clonotypes with MiXCR, one entry per CDR3 protein. This repertoire shows about 790,000 distinct CDR3 sequences, 15% to 20% found once; its top ten account for about 12%. Concerning this clonotype: What it binds is unknown.

The sample also formed part of further work on T cells expressing NK-cell markers.

The clonotype comes from a woman aged 18-29 years in good health. The specimen was PBMCs.

CDR3 in amino acids: CASSFRGFDEQYF. CDR3 DNA: TGTGCCAGCAGTTTCAGAGGGTTCGACGAGCAGTACTTC. The rearrangement uses TRBV7-2 and TRBJ2-7; perhaps TRBD2 as D (5 bases). Between the trimmed V and J ends, which lost 6 bases and 5 bases, there was a span of 14 bases. This CDR3 has 13 residues. Germline V lookup: CDR1 SGHTA, CDR2 FQGNSA.